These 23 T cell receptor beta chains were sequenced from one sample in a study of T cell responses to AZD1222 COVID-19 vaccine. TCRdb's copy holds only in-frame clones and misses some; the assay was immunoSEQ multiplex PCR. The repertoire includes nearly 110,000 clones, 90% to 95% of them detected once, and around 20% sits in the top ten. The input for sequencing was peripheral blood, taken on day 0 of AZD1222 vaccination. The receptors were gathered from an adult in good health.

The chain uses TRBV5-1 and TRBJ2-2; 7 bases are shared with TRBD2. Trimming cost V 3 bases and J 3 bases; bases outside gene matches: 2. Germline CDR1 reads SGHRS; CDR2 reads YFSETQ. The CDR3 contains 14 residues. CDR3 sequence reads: CASSSRGDTGELFF. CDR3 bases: TGCGCCAGCAGCTCCCGGGGGGACACCGGGGAGCTGTTTTTT.

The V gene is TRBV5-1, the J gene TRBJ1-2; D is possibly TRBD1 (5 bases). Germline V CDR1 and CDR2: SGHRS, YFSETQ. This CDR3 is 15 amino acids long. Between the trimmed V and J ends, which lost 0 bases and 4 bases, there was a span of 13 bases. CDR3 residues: CASSLGQTTSYGYTF. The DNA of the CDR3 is TGCGCCAGCAGCTTGGGACAGACCACCAGCTATGGCTACACCTTC. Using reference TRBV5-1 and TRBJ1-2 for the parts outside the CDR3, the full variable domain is KAGVTQTPRYLIKTRGQQVTLSCSPISGHRSVSWYQQTPGQGLQFLFEYFSETQRNKGNFPGRFSGRQFSNSRSEMNVSTLELGDSALYLCASSLGQTTSYGYTFGSGTRLTVV.

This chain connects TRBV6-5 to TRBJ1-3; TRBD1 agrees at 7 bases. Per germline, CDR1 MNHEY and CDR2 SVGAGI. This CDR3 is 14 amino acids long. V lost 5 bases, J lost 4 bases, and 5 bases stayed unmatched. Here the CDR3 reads CASSTGTDGNTIYF. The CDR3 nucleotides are TGTGCCAGCAGTACTGGGACAGACGGAAACACCATATATTTT.

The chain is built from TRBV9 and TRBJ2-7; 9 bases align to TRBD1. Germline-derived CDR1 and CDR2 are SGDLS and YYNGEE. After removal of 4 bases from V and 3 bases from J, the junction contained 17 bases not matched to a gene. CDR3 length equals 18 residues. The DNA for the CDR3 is TGTGCCAGCAGCCCCCATTTCGGGCGAGGGGGACAGGGCTACGAGCAGTACTTC. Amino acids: CASSPHFGRGGQGYEQYF.

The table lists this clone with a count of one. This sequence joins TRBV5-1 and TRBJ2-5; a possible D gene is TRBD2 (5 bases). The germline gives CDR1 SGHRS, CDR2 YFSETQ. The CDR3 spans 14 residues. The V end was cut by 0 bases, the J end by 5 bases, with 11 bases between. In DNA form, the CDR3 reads TGCGCCAGCAGCTTGGAACCGCGGGCCGAGACCCAGTACTTC. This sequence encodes CASSLEPRAETQYF.

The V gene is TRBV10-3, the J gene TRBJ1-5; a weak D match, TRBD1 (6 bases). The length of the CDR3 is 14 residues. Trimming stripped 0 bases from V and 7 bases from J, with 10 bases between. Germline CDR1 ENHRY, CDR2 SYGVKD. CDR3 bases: TGTGCCATCAGTGAGTCGGGGGGGCAGCAGCCCCAGCATTTT. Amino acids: CAISESGGQQPQHF.

This CDR3 reads CASLKGNQPQHF. In nucleotides, the CDR3 is TGTGCTAGTCTGAAGGGGAATCAGCCCCAGCATTTT. The V gene is TRBV12-5, the J gene TRBJ1-5, with D maybe TRBD1 (5 bases). The V end was cut by 8 bases, the J end by 4 bases, with 9 bases between. CDR1 is LGHNT and CDR2 is FRNRAP in the germline V gene. The CDR3 loop spans 12 amino acids.

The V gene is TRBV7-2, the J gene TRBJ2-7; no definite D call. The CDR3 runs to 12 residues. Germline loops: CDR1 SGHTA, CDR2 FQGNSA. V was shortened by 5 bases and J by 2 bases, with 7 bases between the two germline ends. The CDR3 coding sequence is TGTGCCAGCAGCCGTACTACCTACGAGCAGTACTTC. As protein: CASSRTTYEQYF.

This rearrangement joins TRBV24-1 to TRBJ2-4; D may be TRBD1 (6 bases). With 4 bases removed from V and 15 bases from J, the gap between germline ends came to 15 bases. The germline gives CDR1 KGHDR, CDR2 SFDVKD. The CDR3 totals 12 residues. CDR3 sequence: CATSDPTGRRYF. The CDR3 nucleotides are TGTGCCACCAGTGACCCAACAGGGCGGAGGTACTTC.

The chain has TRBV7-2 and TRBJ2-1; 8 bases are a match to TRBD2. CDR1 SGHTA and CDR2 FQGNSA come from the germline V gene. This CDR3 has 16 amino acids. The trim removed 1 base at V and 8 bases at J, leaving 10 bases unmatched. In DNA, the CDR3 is TGTGCCAGCAGCTTAGTGGAGCGGGGGCCGGGGGATGAGCAGTTCTTC. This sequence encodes CASSLVERGPGDEQFF.

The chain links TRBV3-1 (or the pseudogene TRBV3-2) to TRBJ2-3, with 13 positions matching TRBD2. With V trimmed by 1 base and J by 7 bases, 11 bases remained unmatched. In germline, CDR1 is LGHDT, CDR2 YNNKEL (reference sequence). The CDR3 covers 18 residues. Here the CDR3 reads CASSQAGTSGVRVNTQYF. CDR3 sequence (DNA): TGTGCCAGCAGCCAAGCCGGGACTAGCGGGGTTCGGGTAAATACGCAGTATTTT.

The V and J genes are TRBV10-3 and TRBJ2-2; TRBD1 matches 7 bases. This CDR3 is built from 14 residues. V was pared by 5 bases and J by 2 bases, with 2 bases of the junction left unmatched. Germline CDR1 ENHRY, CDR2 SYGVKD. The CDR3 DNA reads TGTGCCATCAGTAGGGGGCTAAACACCGGGGAGCTGTTTTTT. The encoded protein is CAISRGLNTGELFF.

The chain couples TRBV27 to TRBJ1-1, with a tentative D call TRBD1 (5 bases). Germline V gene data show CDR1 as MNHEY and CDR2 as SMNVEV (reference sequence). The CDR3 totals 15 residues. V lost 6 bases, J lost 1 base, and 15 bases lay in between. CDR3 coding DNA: TGTGCCAGCAGCCCTCCCCGCGGGGCGAACACTGAAGCTTTCTTT. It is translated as CASSPPRGANTEAFF.

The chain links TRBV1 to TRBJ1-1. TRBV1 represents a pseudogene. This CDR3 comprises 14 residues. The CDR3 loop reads CTSSQVMVRTEAFF. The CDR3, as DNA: TGCACCAGCAGCCAAGTAATGGTTCGAACTGAAGCTTTCTTT.

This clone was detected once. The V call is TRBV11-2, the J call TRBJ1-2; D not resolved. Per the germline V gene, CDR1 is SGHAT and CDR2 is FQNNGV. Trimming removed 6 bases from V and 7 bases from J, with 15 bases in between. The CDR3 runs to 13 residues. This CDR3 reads CASSAQHEVGYTF. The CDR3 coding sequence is TGTGCCAGCAGTGCGCAGCACGAGGTTGGCTACACCTTC.

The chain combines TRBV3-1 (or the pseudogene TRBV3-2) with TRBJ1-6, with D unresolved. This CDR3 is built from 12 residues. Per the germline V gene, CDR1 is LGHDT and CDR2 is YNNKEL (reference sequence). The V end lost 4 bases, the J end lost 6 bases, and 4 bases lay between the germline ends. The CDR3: CASSPINSPLHF. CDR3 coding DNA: TGTGCCAGCAGCCCTATTAATTCACCCCTCCACTTT.

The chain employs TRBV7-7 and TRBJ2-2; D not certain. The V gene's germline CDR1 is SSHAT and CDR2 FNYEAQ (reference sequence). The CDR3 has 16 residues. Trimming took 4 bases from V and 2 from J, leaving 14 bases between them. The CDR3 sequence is CASSSSPTVNTGELFF. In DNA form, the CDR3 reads TGTGCCAGCAGCTCCTCGCCGACCGTTAACACCGGGGAGCTGTTTTTT.

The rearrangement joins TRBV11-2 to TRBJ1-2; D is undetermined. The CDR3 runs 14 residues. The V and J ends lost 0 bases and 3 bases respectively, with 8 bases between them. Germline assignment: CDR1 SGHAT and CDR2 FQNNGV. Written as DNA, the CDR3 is TGTGCCAGCAGCTTAGATCGGACCCACTATGGCTACACCTTC. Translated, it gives CASSLDRTHYGYTF.

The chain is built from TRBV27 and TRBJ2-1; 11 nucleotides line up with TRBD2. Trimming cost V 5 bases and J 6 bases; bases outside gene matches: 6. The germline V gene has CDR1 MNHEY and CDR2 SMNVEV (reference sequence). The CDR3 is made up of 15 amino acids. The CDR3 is CASSQLAGGPNEQFF. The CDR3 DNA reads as TGTGCCAGCAGTCAGCTAGCGGGGGGCCCCAATGAGCAGTTCTTC.

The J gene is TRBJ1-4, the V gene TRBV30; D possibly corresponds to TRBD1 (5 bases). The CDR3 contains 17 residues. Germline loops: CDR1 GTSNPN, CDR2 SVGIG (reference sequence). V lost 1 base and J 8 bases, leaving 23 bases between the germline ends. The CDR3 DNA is TGTGCCTGGAGTGCGATTGCAGGGCGCCATCAGGGAGAAAAACTGTTTTTT. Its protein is CAWSAIAGRHQGEKLFF.

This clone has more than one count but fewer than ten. The CDR3 reads CASSSTGGGYGYTF. CDR3 DNA sequence: TGTGCCAGCAGCTCCACAGGGGGCGGCTATGGCTACACCTTC. The rearrangement joins TRBV5-4 to TRBJ1-2; 9 bases are shared with TRBD1. Germline V gene data show CDR1 as SGHNT and CDR2 as YYREEE (reference sequence). The CDR3 loop spans 14 amino acids. Losses at the gene ends were 3 bases for V and 4 bases for J; bases not matched to a gene: 4.

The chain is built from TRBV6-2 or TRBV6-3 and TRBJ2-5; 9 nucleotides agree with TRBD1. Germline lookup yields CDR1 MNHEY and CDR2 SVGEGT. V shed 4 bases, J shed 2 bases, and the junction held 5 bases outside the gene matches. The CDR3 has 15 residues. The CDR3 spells CASSSNRGPQETQYF. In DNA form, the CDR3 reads TGTGCCAGCAGTTCCAACAGGGGGCCTCAAGAGACCCAGTACTTC.

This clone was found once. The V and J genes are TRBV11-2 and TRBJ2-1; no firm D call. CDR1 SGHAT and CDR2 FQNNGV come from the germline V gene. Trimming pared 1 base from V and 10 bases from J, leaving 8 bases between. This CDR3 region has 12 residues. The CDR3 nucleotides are TGTGCCAGCAGCTTAGGGCGTGTGGAGCAGTTCTTC. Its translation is CASSLGRVEQFF.